The 23 T cell receptor beta chains given below trace back to one sample, sequenced in a study of blood T cell repertoires in COVID-19. Clones were read by immunoSEQ multiplex PCR, and TCRdb kept only the in-frame ones, dropping some. The sample includes approximately 250,000 clones, 70% to 85% of them seen just once. The sequenced sample was peripheral blood. The receptors were gathered from a woman in her thirties or forties who had recovered from COVID-19.

The V call is TRBV4-2, the J call TRBJ2-1; D is perhaps TRBD1 (5 bases). V was trimmed by 2 bases and J by 8 bases, leaving 10 bases between them. The CDR3 consists of 13 residues. Germline CDR1 reads LGHNA; CDR2 reads YNFKEQ. Written as DNA, the CDR3 is TGTGCCAGCAGCCAACAGACAGAAGATGAGCAGTTCTTC. Encoded protein: CASSQQTEDEQFF.

V is TRBV5-1 and J is TRBJ2-5, with 8 bases aligning to TRBD1. The CDR3 extends over 14 amino acids. The germline V gene has CDR1 SGHRS and CDR2 YFSETQ. With V trimmed by 5 bases and J by 3 bases, 6 bases remained unmatched. CDR3 bases: TGCGCCAGCAGGGTCGGGACAGGTGAAGAGACCCAGTACTTC. Its protein is CASRVGTGEETQYF.

This clone was observed a single time. CDR3 DNA: TGTGCCAGCAGCTTAGAAAATACCAGGGCCTCCTACGAGCAGTACTTC. Its translation is CASSLENTRASYEQYF. The chain couples TRBV7-2 to TRBJ2-7; weak D call: TRBD1 (5 bases). Germline CDR1 and CDR2: SGHTA and FQGNSA. V shed 1 base and J shed 0 bases, with 13 bases lying between them. CDR3 size: 16 residues.

The V and J genes are TRBV7-8 and TRBJ2-2, with a possible D match to TRBD1 (5 bases). The CDR3 contains 17 residues. V lost 3 bases to trimming and J lost 2 bases, with 16 bases between them. Looked up from germline, CDR1 is SGHVS and CDR2 is FQNEAQ. In DNA form, the CDR3 reads TGTGCCAGCAGCTTCCGAGACAGAGTTCGAAACACCGGGGAGCTGTTTTTT. Translating it yields CASSFRDRVRNTGELFF.

In DNA form, the CDR3 reads TGCGCCAGCAGTGAGTTGACAGGGTACGAGCAGTACTTC. Residues: CASSELTGYEQYF. The chain links TRBV10-1 to TRBJ2-7; 7 nucleotides align to TRBD1. V shed 1 base and J 4 bases; nucleotides not matched to a gene: 1. In germline, CDR1 is WNHNN, CDR2 SYGVQD (reference sequence). The CDR3 covers 13 residues.

CDR3 sequence reads: CASSPSTGSQPQHF. In nucleotides, the CDR3 is TGTGCCAGCAGCCCCTCGACAGGGAGTCAGCCCCAGCATTTT. The gene calls are TRBV4-2 and TRBJ1-5; TRBD1 aligns across 7 bases. The germline CDR1 and CDR2 sequences are LGHNA and YNFKEQ. J lost 6 bases, V lost 4 bases, and 6 bases had no gene match. This CDR3 comprises 14 residues.

This clone was counted between two and nine times. This chain uses TRBV24-1 with TRBJ2-3; 15 nucleotides match TRBD2. V lost 3 bases and J lost 4; bases outside the gene matches: 7. This CDR3 spans 18 amino acids. Germline V lookup: CDR1 KGHDR, CDR2 SFDVKD. The CDR3 sequence: CATSDPLGTSGGPDTQYF. DNA of the CDR3: TGTGCCACCAGTGATCCCCTCGGGACTAGCGGGGGGCCAGATACGCAGTATTTT.

This rearrangement joins TRBV5-1 to TRBJ2-5; 9 nucleotides match TRBD2. Germline V gene sequence: CDR1 SGHRS, CDR2 YFSETQ. Trimming removed 2 bases from V and 3 bases from J; junction bases left unmatched: 5. The CDR3 contains 15 residues. The CDR3 nucleotides read TGCGCCAGCAGCTTTAGCGGGGGCTACAAAGAGACCCAGTACTTC. It is translated as CASSFSGGYKETQYF.

The V call is TRBV10-3, the J call TRBJ2-1; the match to TRBD2 covers 9 bases. With 6 bases clipped from V and 10 bases from J, the junction kept 7 bases outside the gene matches. Germline V gene sequence: CDR1 ENHRY, CDR2 SYGVKD. The CDR3 contains 13 residues. The CDR3 is CAISLAGSEEQFF. The CDR3 nucleotides read TGTGCCATCAGCCTAGCGGGGTCCGAAGAGCAGTTCTTC.

The chain links TRBV3-1 (or the pseudogene TRBV3-2) to TRBJ2-3; D possibly corresponds to TRBD1 (5 bases). Germline CDR1 is LGHDT and CDR2 is YNNKEL (reference sequence). The germline V and J ends were trimmed by 4 bases and 2 bases, with 10 bases remaining between them. This CDR3 comprises 14 residues. CDR3 DNA: TGTGCCAGCAGCCCTCAGGGCGTCACAGATACGCAGTATTTT. This codes for CASSPQGVTDTQYF.

The rearrangement uses TRBV15 and TRBJ1-2; tentatively, D is TRBD1 (5 bases). The CDR3 totals 14 residues. The germline V gene encodes CDR1 LNHNV and CDR2 YYDKDF (reference sequence). The germline V and J ends were trimmed by 3 bases and 8 bases, with 16 bases remaining between them. In DNA, the CDR3 is TGTGCCACCAGCAGTGGCTTGGGGCTTTGGGGCTACACCTTC. It is translated as CATSSGLGLWGYTF.

This clone was detected only a few times. V usage is TRBV5-6 and J usage is TRBJ2-7, with TRBD1 as a possible D gene (6 bases). Germline V gene data show CDR1 as SGHDT and CDR2 as YYEEEE. The CDR3 runs 11 residues. V shed 2 bases and J shed 7 bases, with 7 bases lying between them. The DNA for the CDR3 is TGTGCCAGCAGCTTTGGACAGGAGCAGTACTTC. This translates into CASSFGQEQYF. The complete variable domain, with remaining parts taken from reference TRBV5-6 and TRBJ2-7, reads DAGVTQSPTHLIKTRGQQVTLRCSPKSGHDTVSWYQQALGQGPQFIFQYYEEEERQRGNFPDRFSGHQFPNYSSELNVNALLLGDSALYLCASSFGQEQYFGPGTRLTVT.

This rearrangement joins TRBV5-1 to TRBJ1-2, with D possibly TRBD1 on 5 matching bases. The V gene's germline CDR1 is SGHRS and CDR2 YFSETQ. This CDR3 has 15 amino acids. V was shortened by 5 bases and J by 8 bases, with 22 bases between the two germline ends. The CDR3 DNA follows: TGCGCCAGCAGTCCCGTCATCAGGGAGGTGAAAGGCTACACCTTC. It translates to CASSPVIREVKGYTF.

V is TRBV19 and J is TRBJ1-2; the match to TRBD1 covers 8 bases. The germline gives CDR1 LNHDA, CDR2 SQIVND (reference sequence). CDR3 length: 15 amino acids. V lost 3 bases and J lost 11; bases outside the gene matches: 14. Here the CDR3 reads CASSIDFGTGTSYTF. CDR3 DNA: TGTGCCAGTAGTATCGATTTCGGGACAGGTACCTCGTACACCTTC. Supplemented by reference TRBV19 and TRBJ1-2, the full variable domain reads DGGITQSPKYLFRKEGQNVTLSCEQNLNHDAMYWYRQDPGQGLRLIYYSQIVNDFQKGDIAEGYSVSREKKESFPLTVTSAQKNPTAFYLCASSIDFGTGTSYTFGSGTRLTVV.

This clone was counted once. Here the CDR3 reads CASMTAGVVTDTQYF. The CDR3 DNA sequence: TGTGCCAGCATGACCGCGGGGGTTGTCACAGATACGCAGTATTTT. This rearrangement joins TRBV2 to TRBJ2-3; 7 bases are shared with TRBD2. There are 15 residues in the CDR3. V dropped 7 bases and J dropped 2; count of bases not matched to a gene: 9. Germline CDR1 SNHLY, CDR2 FYNNEI.

The chain employs TRBV11-3 and TRBJ1-2; D remains ambiguous. Trimming cost V 5 bases and J 0 bases, with 10 bases left between them. The germline gives CDR1 SGHNT, CDR2 YENEEA. The length of the CDR3 is 14 residues. The CDR3 DNA reads as TGTGCCAGCAGCCCCATGATAGCTAACTATGGCTACACCTTC. Protein product: CASSPMIANYGYTF.

This clone has a handful of counts. The V call is TRBV14, the J call TRBJ1-2; 9 nucleotides line up with TRBD1. This CDR3 contains 17 residues. The J segment lost 7 bases and the V segment lost 0 bases, leaving 12 bases of the junction unmatched. Looked up from germline, CDR1 is SGHDN and CDR2 is FVKESK. The CDR3 region has the DNA TGTGCCAGCAGCCAAGAACAGGGGGCTTTTCCGCAGCCTGGCTACACCTTC. It translates to CASSQEQGAFPQPGYTF.

CDR3 nucleotide sequence: TGTGCCACCAACCCTGGGGACACCTACAATGAGCAGTTCTTC. It specifies CATNPGDTYNEQFF. The chain combines TRBV6-5 with TRBJ2-1, with D tentatively TRBD1 (6 bases). The CDR3 has 14 residues. Deletions cut 10 bases from V and 2 bases from J, with 15 bases between. The germline V gene has CDR1 MNHEY and CDR2 SVGAGI.

The chain links TRBV11-3 to TRBJ2-1; 15 bases are a match to TRBD2. The CDR3 sequence is 15 residues long. CDR1 is SGHNT, CDR2 YENEEA, per germline. J was trimmed by 10 bases and V by 5 bases; bases with no gene match: 6. CDR3 in amino acids: CASSKPGLAGGEQFF. The CDR3 DNA reads as TGTGCCAGCAGCAAACCGGGACTAGCGGGGGGAGAGCAGTTCTTC.

The chain has TRBV7-2 and TRBJ1-4; D gene ambiguous. CDR1 SGHTA and CDR2 FQGNSA come from the germline V gene. The ends were cut back, 6 bases at V and 4 bases at J, with 12 bases in the middle. There are 14 residues in the CDR3. CDR3 nucleotide sequence: TGTGCCAGCAGACCATTCAGTAATAATGAAAAACTGTTTTTT. Translation: CASRPFSNNEKLFF.

The V gene is TRBV5-1, the J gene TRBJ1-1; 7 bases are a match to TRBD1. Trimming cost V 0 bases and J 1 base; bases outside gene matches: 3. The CDR3 contains 15 residues. Germline V gene sequence: CDR1 SGHRS, CDR2 YFSETQ. The CDR3 DNA reads TGCGCCAGCAGCTTGGTAGGGACAGCGAACACTGAAGCTTTCTTT. Protein: CASSLVGTANTEAFF.

The chain couples TRBV19 to TRBJ1-4; TRBD1 aligns across 8 bases. The CDR3 loop spans 15 amino acids. CDR1 LNHDA and CDR2 SQIVND come from the germline V gene (reference sequence). J was trimmed by 4 bases and V by 6 bases; bases with no gene match: 7. The CDR3 loop is CASSRWTGFNEKLFF. The CDR3 DNA is TGTGCCAGTAGCCGCTGGACAGGGTTTAATGAAAAACTGTTTTTT.

V and J are TRBV19 and TRBJ1-6; 7 nucleotides line up with TRBD1. The CDR3 is 14 amino acids. In germline, CDR1 is LNHDA, CDR2 SQIVND (reference sequence). The V and J ends lost 5 bases and 7 bases, in that order; junction bases with no gene match: 5. Written as DNA, the CDR3 is TGTGCCAGTAGTCGGGGGACAGACAATTCACCCCTCCACTTT. Its translation: CASSRGTDNSPLHF. Variable domain in full (rest from reference TRBV19 and TRBJ1-6): DGGITQSPKYLFRKEGQNVTLSCEQNLNHDAMYWYRQDPGQGLRLIYYSQIVNDFQKGDIAEGYSVSREKKESFPLTVTSAQKNPTAFYLCASSRGTDNSPLHFGNGTRLTVT.